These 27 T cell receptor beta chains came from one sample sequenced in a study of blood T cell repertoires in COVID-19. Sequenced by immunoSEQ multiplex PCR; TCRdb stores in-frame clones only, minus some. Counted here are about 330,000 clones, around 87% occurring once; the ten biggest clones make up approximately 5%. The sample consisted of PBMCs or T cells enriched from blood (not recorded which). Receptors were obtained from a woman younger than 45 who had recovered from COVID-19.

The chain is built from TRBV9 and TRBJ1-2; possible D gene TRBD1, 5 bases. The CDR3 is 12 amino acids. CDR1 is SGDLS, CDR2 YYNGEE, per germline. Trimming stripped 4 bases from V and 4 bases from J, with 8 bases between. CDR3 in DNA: TGTGCCAGCAGCTTTACAGGCTATGGCTACACCTTC. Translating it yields CASSFTGYGYTF.

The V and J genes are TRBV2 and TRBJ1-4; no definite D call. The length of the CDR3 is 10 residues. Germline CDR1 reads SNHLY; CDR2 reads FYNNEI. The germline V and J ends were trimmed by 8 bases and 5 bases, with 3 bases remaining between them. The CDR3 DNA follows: TGTGCCAGCGAGAATGAAAAACTGTTTTTT. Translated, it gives CASENEKLFF.

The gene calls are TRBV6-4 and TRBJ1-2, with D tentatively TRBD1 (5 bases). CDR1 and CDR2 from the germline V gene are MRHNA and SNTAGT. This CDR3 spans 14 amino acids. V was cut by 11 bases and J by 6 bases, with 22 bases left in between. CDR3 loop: CAASGWGKGNGYTF. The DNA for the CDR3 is TGTGCCGCCAGCGGGTGGGGGAAGGGGAATGGCTACACCTTC.

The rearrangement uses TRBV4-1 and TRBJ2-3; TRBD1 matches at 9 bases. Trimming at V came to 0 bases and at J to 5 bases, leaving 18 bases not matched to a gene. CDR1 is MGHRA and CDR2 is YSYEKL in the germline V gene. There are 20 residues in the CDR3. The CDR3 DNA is TGCGCCAGCAGCCAAGATCAAGGGGCCGGGACAGGGTTTTATTTAGATACGCAGTATTTT. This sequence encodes CASSQDQGAGTGFYLDTQYF.

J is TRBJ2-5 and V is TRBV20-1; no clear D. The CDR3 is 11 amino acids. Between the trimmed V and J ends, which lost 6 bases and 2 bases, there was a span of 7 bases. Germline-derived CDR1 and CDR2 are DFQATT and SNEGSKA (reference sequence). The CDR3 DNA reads TGCAGTGCGGTCCAGCAAGAGACCCAGTACTTC. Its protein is CSAVQQETQYF.

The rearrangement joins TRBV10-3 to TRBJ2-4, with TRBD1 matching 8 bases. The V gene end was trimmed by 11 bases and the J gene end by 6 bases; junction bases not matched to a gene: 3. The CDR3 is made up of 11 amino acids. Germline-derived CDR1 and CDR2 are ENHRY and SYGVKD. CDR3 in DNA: TGTGCCGCCGGACAGGGAAACATTCAGTACTTC. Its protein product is CAAGQGNIQYF.

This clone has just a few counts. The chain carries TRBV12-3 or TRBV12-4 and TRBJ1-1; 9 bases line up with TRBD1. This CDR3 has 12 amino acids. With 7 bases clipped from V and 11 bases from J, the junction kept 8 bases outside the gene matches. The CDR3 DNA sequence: TGTGCCAGCAACCTACAGGGGGCGAGGGCTTTCTTT. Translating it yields CASNLQGARAFF.

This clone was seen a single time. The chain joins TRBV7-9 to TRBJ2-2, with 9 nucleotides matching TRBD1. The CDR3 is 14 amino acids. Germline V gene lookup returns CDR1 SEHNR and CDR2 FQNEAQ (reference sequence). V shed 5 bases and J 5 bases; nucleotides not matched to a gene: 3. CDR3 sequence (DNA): TGTGCCAGCAGCCGACAGGGGGGGACCGGGGAGCTGTTTTTT. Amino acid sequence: CASSRQGGTGELFF. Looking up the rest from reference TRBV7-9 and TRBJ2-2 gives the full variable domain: DTGVSQNPRHKITKRGQNVTFRCDPISEHNRLYWYRQTLGQGPEFLTYFQNEAQLEKSRLLSDRFSAERPKGSFSTLEIQRTEQGDSAMYLCASSRQGGTGELFFGEGSRLTVL.

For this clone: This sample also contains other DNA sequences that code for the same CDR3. The CDR3 spells CASSLAGNSPLHF. CDR3 nucleotides: TGCGCCAGCAGCTTGGCCGGTAATTCACCCCTCCACTTT. This sequence joins TRBV5-1 and TRBJ1-6; D call uncertain. CDR1 and CDR2 from the germline V gene are SGHRS and YFSETQ. The ends were cut back, 0 bases at V and 6 bases at J, with 4 bases in the middle. This CDR3 contains 13 residues.

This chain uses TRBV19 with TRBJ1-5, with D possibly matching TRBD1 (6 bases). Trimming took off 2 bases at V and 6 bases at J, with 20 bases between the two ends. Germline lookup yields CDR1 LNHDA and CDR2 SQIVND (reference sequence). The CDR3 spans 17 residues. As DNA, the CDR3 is TGTGCCAGTAGTATAAGTCCCGGTCAGGACAGAAGTCAGCCCCAGCATTTT. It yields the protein CASSISPGQDRSQPQHF. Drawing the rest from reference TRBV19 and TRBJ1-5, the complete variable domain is DGGITQSPKYLFRKEGQNVTLSCEQNLNHDAMYWYRQDPGQGLRLIYYSQIVNDFQKGDIAEGYSVSREKKESFPLTVTSAQKNPTAFYLCASSISPGQDRSQPQHFGDGTRLSIL.

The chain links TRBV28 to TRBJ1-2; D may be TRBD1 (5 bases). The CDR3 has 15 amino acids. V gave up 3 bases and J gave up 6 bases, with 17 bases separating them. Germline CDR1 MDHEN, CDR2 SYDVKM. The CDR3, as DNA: TGTGCCAGCAGTTTGAAGGGGAGGAGCATGGATGGCTACACCTTC. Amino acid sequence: CASSLKGRSMDGYTF.

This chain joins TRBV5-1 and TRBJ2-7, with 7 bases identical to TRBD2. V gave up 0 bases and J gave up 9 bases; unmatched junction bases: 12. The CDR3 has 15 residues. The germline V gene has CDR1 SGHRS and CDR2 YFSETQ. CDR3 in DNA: TGCGCCAGCAGCTTGGTATCGCTAGCGGAGCGAGTGCAGTACTTC. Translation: CASSLVSLAERVQYF.

The CDR3 coding sequence is TGTGCCATCAGTGAAGCTGCCCCTGCAGGGGTGGGAAACACCATATATTTT. It translates to CAISEAAPAGVGNTIYF. The chain carries TRBV10-3 and TRBJ1-3, with D perhaps matching TRBD1 (6 bases). V was trimmed by 3 bases and J by 4 bases, leaving 19 bases between them. Germline-derived CDR1 and CDR2 are ENHRY and SYGVKD. The CDR3 spans 17 residues.

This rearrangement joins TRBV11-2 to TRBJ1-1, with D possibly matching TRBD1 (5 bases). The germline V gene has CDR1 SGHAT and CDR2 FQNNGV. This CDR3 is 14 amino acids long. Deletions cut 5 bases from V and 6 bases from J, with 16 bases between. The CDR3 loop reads CASSRLSTGSEAFF. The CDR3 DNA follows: TGTGCCAGCAGCCGCCTGAGTACAGGTTCTGAAGCTTTCTTT.

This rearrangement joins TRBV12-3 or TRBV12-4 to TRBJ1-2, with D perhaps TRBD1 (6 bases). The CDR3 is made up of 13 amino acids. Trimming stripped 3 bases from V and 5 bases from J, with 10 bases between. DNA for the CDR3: TGTGCCAGCAGTTTTTCAGGGGAATATGGCTACACCTTC. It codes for CASSFSGEYGYTF.

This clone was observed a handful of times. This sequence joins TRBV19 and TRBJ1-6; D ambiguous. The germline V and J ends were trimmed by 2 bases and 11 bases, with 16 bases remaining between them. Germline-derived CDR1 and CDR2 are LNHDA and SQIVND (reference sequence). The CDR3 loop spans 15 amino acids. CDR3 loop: CASSIWAAGNAPLHF. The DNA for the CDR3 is TGTGCCAGTAGTATATGGGCAGCCGGGAACGCACCCCTCCACTTT.

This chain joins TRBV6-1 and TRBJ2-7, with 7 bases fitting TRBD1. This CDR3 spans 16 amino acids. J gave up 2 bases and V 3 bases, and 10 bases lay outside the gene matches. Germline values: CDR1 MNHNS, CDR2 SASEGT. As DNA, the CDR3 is TGTGCCAGCAGTGACCCGACAGAGGGGGCCCCCTACGAGCAGTACTTC. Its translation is CASSDPTEGAPYEQYF.

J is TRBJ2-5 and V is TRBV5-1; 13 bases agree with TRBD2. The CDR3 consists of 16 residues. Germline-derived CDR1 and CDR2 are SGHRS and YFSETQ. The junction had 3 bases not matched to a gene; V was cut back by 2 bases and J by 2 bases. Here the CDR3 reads CASSFGTSGVQETQYF. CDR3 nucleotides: TGCGCCAGCAGCTTTGGGACTAGCGGGGTACAAGAGACCCAGTACTTC. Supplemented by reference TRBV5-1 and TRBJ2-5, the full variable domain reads KAGVTQTPRYLIKTRGQQVTLSCSPISGHRSVSWYQQTPGQGLQFLFEYFSETQRNKGNFPGRFSGRQFSNSRSEMNVSTLELGDSALYLCASSFGTSGVQETQYFGPGTRLLVL.

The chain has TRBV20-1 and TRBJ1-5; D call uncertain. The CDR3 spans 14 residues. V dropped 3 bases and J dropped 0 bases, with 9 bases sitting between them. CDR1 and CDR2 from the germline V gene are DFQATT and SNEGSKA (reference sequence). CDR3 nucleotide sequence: TGCAGTGCTAGTCGCGCGTATAGCAATCAGCCCCAGCATTTT. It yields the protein CSASRAYSNQPQHF.

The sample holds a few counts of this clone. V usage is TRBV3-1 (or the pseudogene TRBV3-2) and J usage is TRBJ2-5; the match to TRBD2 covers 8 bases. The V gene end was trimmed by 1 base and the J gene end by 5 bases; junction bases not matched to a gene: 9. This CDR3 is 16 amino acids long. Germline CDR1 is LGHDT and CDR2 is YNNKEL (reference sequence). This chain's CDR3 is CASSQGPAGVLETQYF. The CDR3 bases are TGTGCCAGCAGCCAAGGCCCAGCGGGGGTTTTGGAGACCCAGTACTTC.

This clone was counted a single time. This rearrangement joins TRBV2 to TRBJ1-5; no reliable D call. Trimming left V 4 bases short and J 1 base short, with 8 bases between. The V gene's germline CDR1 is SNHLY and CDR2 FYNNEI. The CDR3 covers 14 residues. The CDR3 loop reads CASSVFRSNQPQHF. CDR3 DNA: TGTGCCAGCAGTGTTTTCCGGAGCAATCAGCCCCAGCATTTT.

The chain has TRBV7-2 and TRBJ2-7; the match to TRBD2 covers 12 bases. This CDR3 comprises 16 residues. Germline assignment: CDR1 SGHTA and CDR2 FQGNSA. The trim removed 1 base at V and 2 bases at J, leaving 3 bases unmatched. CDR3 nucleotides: TGTGCCAGCAGCTTAGGCCCTAGCGGGGGGGCCTACGAGCAGTACTTC. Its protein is CASSLGPSGGAYEQYF. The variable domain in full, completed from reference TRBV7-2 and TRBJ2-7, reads GAGVSQSPSNKVTEKGKDVELRCDPISGHTALYWYRQSLGQGLEFLIYFQGNSAPDKSGLPSDRFSAERTGGSVSTLTIQRTQQEDSAVYLCASSLGPSGGAYEQYFGPGTRLTVT.

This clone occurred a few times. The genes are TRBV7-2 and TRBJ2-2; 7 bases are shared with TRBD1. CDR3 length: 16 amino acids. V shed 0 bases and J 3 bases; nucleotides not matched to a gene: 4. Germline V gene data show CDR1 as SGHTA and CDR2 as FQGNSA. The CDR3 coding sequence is TGTGCCAGCAGCTTAGCTAGGGGGCCGTACACCGGGGAGCTGTTTTTT. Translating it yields CASSLARGPYTGELFF.

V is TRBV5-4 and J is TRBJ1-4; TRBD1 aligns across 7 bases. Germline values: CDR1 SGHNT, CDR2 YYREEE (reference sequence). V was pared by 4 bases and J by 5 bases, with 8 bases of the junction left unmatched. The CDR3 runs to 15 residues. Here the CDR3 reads CASSRIDRENEKLFF. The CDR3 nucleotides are TGTGCCAGCAGCCGAATTGACAGGGAAAATGAAAAACTGTTTTTT. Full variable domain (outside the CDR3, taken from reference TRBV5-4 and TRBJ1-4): ETGVTQSPTHLIKTRGQQVTLRCSSQSGHNTVSWYQQALGQGPQFIFQYYREEENGRGNFPPRFSGLQFPNYSSELNVNALELDDSALYLCASSRIDRENEKLFFGSGTQLSVL.

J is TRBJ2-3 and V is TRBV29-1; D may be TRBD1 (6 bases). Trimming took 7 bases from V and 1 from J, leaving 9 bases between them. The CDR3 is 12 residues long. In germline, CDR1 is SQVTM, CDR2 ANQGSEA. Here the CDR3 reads CSARQGTDTQYF. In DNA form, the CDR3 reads TGCAGCGCCCGACAGGGCACAGATACGCAGTATTTT.

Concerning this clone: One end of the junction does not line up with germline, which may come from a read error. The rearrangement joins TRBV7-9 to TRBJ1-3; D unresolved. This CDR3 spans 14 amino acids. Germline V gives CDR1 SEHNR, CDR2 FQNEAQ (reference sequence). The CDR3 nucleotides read TGTGCCAGCAGCTTTGGCCAGTCTGAAAACACCATATATTTT. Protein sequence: CASSFGQSENTIYF. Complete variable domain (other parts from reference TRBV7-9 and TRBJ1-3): DTGVSQNPRHKITKRGQNVTFRCDPISEHNRLYWYRQTLGQGPEFLTYFQNEAQLEKSRLLSDRFSAERPKGSFSTLEIQRTEQGDSAMYLCASSFGQSENTIYFGEGSWLTVV.

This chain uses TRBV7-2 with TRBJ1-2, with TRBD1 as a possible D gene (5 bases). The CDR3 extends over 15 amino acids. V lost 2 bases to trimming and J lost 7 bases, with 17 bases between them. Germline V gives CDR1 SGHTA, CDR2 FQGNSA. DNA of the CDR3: TGTGCCAGCAGCTTATCCGGGCAGAGGGGAGGTGGCTACACCTTC. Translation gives CASSLSGQRGGGYTF.